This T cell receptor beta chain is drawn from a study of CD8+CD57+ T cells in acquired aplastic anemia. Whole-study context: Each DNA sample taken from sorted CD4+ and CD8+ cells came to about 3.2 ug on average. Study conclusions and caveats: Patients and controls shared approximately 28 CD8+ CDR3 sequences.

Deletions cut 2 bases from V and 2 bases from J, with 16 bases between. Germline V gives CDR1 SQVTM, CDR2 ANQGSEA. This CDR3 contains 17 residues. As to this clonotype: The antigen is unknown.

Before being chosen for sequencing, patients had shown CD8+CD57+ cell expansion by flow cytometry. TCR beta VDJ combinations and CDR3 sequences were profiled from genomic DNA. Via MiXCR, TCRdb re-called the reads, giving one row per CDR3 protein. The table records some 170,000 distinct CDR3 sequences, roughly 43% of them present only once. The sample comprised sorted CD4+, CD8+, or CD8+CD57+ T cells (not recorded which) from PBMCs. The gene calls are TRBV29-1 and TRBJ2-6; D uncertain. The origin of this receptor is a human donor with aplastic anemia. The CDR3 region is CSVESTHSRAGANVLTF. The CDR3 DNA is TGCAGCGTTGAAAGCACCCATTCTCGGGCTGGGGCCAACGTCCTGACTTTC.